A selection of T cell receptor beta chains follows, all from one sample in a study of blood T cell repertoires in COVID-19. Profiling relied on immunoSEQ multiplex PCR, and the TCRdb table lists in-frame clones only, not all of them. The sample contains 20,000 to 25,000 clones, around nine tenths of which appear only once. The sequencing input was peripheral blood. The receptors shown here come from a human donor with active COVID-19. The donor label of this sample is uncertain. Each CDR3 is given with its conserved first and last residue. The order of the fields is D gene, clone size, V gene, J gene, CDR3 protein, CDR3 DNA. The D gene is left open where the match is weak. Clone sizes are given selectively: once, few, many, or a class where the clone is expanded.

d_gene: TRBD2; abundance: -; v_gene: TRBV5-1; j_gene: TRBJ2-3; CDR3aa: CASREVAGDADTQYF; CDR3nt: TGCGCCAGCAGGGAGGTAGCGGGAGATGCAGATACGCAGTATTTT
d_gene: TRBD1; abundance: -; v_gene: TRBV7-9; j_gene: TRBJ2-7; CDR3aa: CASNAGGLREQYF; CDR3nt: TGTGCCAGCAACGCAGGGGGTCTAAGAGAGCAGTACTTC
d_gene: TRBD2; abundance: -; v_gene: TRBV5-1; j_gene: TRBJ2-3; CDR3aa: CASSFQAGGPDTQYF; CDR3nt: TGCGCCAGCAGCTTTCAAGCGGGAGGGCCGGATACGCAGTATTTT
d_gene: TRBD1; abundance: -; v_gene: TRBV5-1; j_gene: TRBJ1-2; CDR3aa: CASSLQGQGSYGYTF; CDR3nt: TGCGCCAGCAGCTTGCAAGGACAGGGCTCCTATGGCTACACCTTC
d_gene: TRBD1; abundance: -; v_gene: TRBV5-1; j_gene: TRBJ1-1; CDR3aa: CASSLGQGRGNTEAFF; CDR3nt: TGCGCCAGCAGCCTGGGACAGGGGCGGGGGAACACTGAAGCTTTCTTT
d_gene: -; abundance: -; v_gene: TRBV28; j_gene: TRBJ1-4; CDR3aa: CASSPTGRGTNEKLFF; CDR3nt: TGTGCCAGCAGTCCAACAGGGCGGGGGACTAATGAAAAACTGTTTTTT
d_gene: TRBD1; abundance: -; v_gene: TRBV10-3; j_gene: TRBJ1-6; CDR3aa: CAISDGLGQGNSPLHF; CDR3nt: TGTGCCATCAGTGATGGTTTGGGACAGGGTAATTCACCCCTCCACTTT
d_gene: -; abundance: -; v_gene: TRBV2; j_gene: TRBJ1-5; CDR3aa: CASSGQSGYPSNQPQHF; CDR3nt: TGTGCCAGCAGTGGGCAATCAGGGTACCCTAGCAATCAGCCCCAGCATTTT
d_gene: TRBD1; abundance: -; v_gene: TRBV7-3; j_gene: TRBJ1-6; CDR3aa: CASSLRGPGQGNSPLHF; CDR3nt: TGTGCCAGCAGCTTAAGAGGGCCGGGACAGGGGAATTCACCCCTCCACTTT
d_gene: -; abundance: -; v_gene: TRBV11-1; j_gene: TRBJ2-7; CDR3aa: CASSPGTGVSYEQYF; CDR3nt: TGTGCCAGCAGCCCAGGGACGGGAGTGTCCTACGAGCAGTACTTC
d_gene: TRBD2; abundance: -; v_gene: TRBV5-4; j_gene: TRBJ2-1; CDR3aa: CASTLSGRAVEQFF; CDR3nt: TGTGCCAGCACCCTTAGCGGGAGGGCCGTTGAGCAGTTCTTC
d_gene: TRBD2; abundance: -; v_gene: TRBV9; j_gene: TRBJ2-7; CDR3aa: CASSPDIAGGTDEQYF; CDR3nt: TGTGCCAGCAGCCCCGACATAGCGGGAGGAACGGACGAGCAGTACTTC
d_gene: -; abundance: -; v_gene: TRBV27; j_gene: TRBJ2-3; CDR3aa: CASSPGFYGTDTQYF; CDR3nt: TGTGCCAGCAGTCCGGGGTTCTATGGCACAGATACGCAGTATTTT
d_gene: -; abundance: -; v_gene: TRBV27; j_gene: TRBJ1-6; CDR3aa: CASSTLPIQGYNSPLHF; CDR3nt: TGTGCCAGCAGTACCCTTCCAATTCAGGGCTATAATTCACCCCTCCACTTT
d_gene: TRBD2; abundance: -; v_gene: TRBV7-9; j_gene: TRBJ2-1; CDR3aa: CASSLLAGGGDEQFF; CDR3nt: TGTGCCAGCAGCTTACTCGCGGGAGGTGGAGATGAGCAGTTCTTC
d_gene: -; abundance: -; v_gene: TRBV4-2; j_gene: TRBJ2-1; CDR3aa: CASSPGQSSYNEQFF; CDR3nt: TGTGCCAGCAGCCCCGGACAGAGCTCCTACAATGAGCAGTTCTTC
d_gene: -; abundance: -; v_gene: TRBV12-3/TRBV12-4; j_gene: TRBJ1-5; CDR3aa: CASNRDNQPQHF; CDR3nt: TGTGCCAGCAACAGGGACAATCAGCCCCAGCATTTT
d_gene: -; abundance: -; v_gene: TRBV27; j_gene: TRBJ2-3; CDR3aa: CATRGLPSTDTQYF; CDR3nt: TGTGCCACCCGAGGACTACCTAGCACAGATACGCAGTATTTT
d_gene: -; abundance: -; v_gene: TRBV25-1; j_gene: TRBJ1-2; CDR3aa: CASSHGANYGYTF; CDR3nt: TGTGCCAGCAGTCACGGAGCTAACTATGGCTACACCTTC
d_gene: TRBD2; abundance: -; v_gene: TRBV5-1; j_gene: TRBJ2-1; CDR3aa: CASSRTSGVYNEQFF; CDR3nt: TGCGCCAGCAGCCGGACTAGCGGAGTTTACAATGAGCAGTTCTTC
d_gene: TRBD1; abundance: -; v_gene: TRBV7-8; j_gene: TRBJ1-2; CDR3aa: CASSLGGTGVSGYTF; CDR3nt: TGTGCCAGCAGCTTAGGTGGGACAGGGGTGTCTGGCTACACCTTC
d_gene: -; abundance: few; v_gene: TRBV11-3; j_gene: TRBJ2-2; CDR3aa: CASSSKRDTGELFF; CDR3nt: TGTGCCAGCAGCTCAAAGCGGGACACCGGGGAGCTGTTTTTT
d_gene: TRBD2; abundance: once; v_gene: TRBV11-3; j_gene: TRBJ2-5; CDR3aa: CASSSNSGSLQETQYF; CDR3nt: TGTGCCAGCAGCTCCAATAGCGGGAGCCTCCAAGAGACCCAGTACTTC
d_gene: -; abundance: once; v_gene: TRBV4-2; j_gene: TRBJ2-2; CDR3aa: CASSQEATLNTGELFF; CDR3nt: TGTGCCAGCAGCCAAGAGGCAACCCTTAACACCGGGGAGCTGTTTTTT
d_gene: -; abundance: -; v_gene: TRBV2; j_gene: TRBJ1-6; CDR3aa: CASSPNEFNNSPLHF; CDR3nt: TGTGCCAGCAGCCCTAACGAGTTTAACAATTCACCCCTCCACTTT
d_gene: -; abundance: -; v_gene: TRBV4-3; j_gene: TRBJ1-4; CDR3aa: CASSQNGVSEKLFF; CDR3nt: TGCGCCAGCAGCCAGAACGGGGTTAGTGAAAAACTGTTTTTT
d_gene: TRBD1; abundance: -; v_gene: TRBV7-9; j_gene: TRBJ2-2; CDR3aa: CASSLGQSNGELFF; CDR3nt: TGTGCCAGCAGCTTGGGACAGTCAAACGGGGAGCTGTTTTTT
d_gene: -; abundance: -; v_gene: TRBV6-5; j_gene: TRBJ2-5; CDR3aa: CASSYAETQYF; CDR3nt: TGTGCCAGCAGTTACGCGGAGACCCAGTACTTC
d_gene: TRBD2; abundance: once; v_gene: TRBV20-1; j_gene: TRBJ2-1; CDR3aa: CSASGRLAGYNEQFF; CDR3nt: TGCAGTGCTAGTGGTAGACTAGCGGGATACAATGAGCAGTTCTTC
d_gene: -; abundance: -; v_gene: TRBV12-3/TRBV12-4; j_gene: TRBJ1-1; CDR3aa: CASSLIPSTEAFF; CDR3nt: TGTGCCAGCAGTTTAATCCCCAGCACTGAAGCTTTCTTT
d_gene: -; abundance: -; v_gene: TRBV28; j_gene: TRBJ1-1; CDR3aa: CASSLTGGRVLAFF; CDR3nt: TGTGCCAGCAGTCTCACCGGGGGAAGAGTGTTAGCTTTCTTT
d_gene: TRBD1; abundance: medium-sized; v_gene: TRBV4-1; j_gene: TRBJ1-5; CDR3aa: CASSRDRERQPQHF; CDR3nt: TGCGCCAGCAGTCGCGACAGGGAGAGGCAGCCCCAGCATTTT
d_gene: TRBD1; abundance: once; v_gene: TRBV25-1; j_gene: TRBJ2-3; CDR3aa: CASSEYRGTGTTDTQYF; CDR3nt: TGTGCCAGCAGTGAATATAGGGGGACAGGGACAACAGATACGCAGTATTTT
d_gene: -; abundance: -; v_gene: TRBV28; j_gene: TRBJ1-1; CDR3aa: CASSSSGDTEAFF; CDR3nt: TGTGCCAGCAGTTCCTCCGGGGACACTGAAGCTTTCTTT
d_gene: -; abundance: -; v_gene: TRBV29-1; j_gene: TRBJ2-1; CDR3aa: CSSGVGEQFF; CDR3nt: TGCAGCTCCGGGGTTGGGGAGCAGTTCTTC
d_gene: -; abundance: once; v_gene: TRBV9; j_gene: TRBJ1-5; CDR3aa: CASSVGLNQPQHF; CDR3nt: TGTGCCAGCAGCGTAGGACTCAATCAGCCCCAGCATTTT
d_gene: -; abundance: -; v_gene: TRBV28; j_gene: TRBJ2-1; CDR3aa: CASSLEYNEQFF; CDR3nt: TGTGCCAGCAGTTTAGAGTACAATGAGCAGTTCTTC
d_gene: TRBD1; abundance: -; v_gene: TRBV14; j_gene: TRBJ1-2; CDR3aa: CASSQGTGPYGYTF; CDR3nt: TGTGCCAGCAGCCAAGGGACAGGGCCCTATGGCTACACCTTC
d_gene: -; abundance: -; v_gene: TRBV28; j_gene: TRBJ1-5; CDR3aa: CASRDSSYSNQPQHF; CDR3nt: TGTGCCAGCCGAGACTCGAGCTATAGCAATCAGCCCCAGCATTTT
d_gene: -; abundance: -; v_gene: TRBV28; j_gene: TRBJ2-7; CDR3aa: CASSFAGVYEQYF; CDR3nt: TGTGCCAGCAGTTTTGCAGGGGTATACGAGCAGTACTTC
d_gene: -; abundance: once; v_gene: TRBV5-1; j_gene: TRBJ1-3; CDR3aa: CASSADSSSGNTIYF; CDR3nt: TGCGCCAGCAGCGCGGACAGTTCCTCTGGAAACACCATATATTTT
d_gene: TRBD2; abundance: -; v_gene: TRBV6-6; j_gene: TRBJ2-3; CDR3aa: CASSLTGTSGTDTQYF; CDR3nt: TGTGCCAGCAGCTTAACCGGGACTAGCGGCACAGATACGCAGTATTTT
d_gene: TRBD1; abundance: -; v_gene: TRBV10-3; j_gene: TRBJ2-2; CDR3aa: CAIRGTDTNTGELFF; CDR3nt: TGTGCCATCAGAGGGACAGATACGAACACCGGGGAGCTGTTTTTT
d_gene: TRBD1; abundance: -; v_gene: TRBV6-5; j_gene: TRBJ2-7; CDR3aa: CASREGTGGDF; CDR3nt: TGTGCCAGCAGAGAGGGGACAGGGGGGGACTTC
d_gene: -; abundance: -; v_gene: TRBV11-2; j_gene: TRBJ2-1; CDR3aa: CASSATLSSYNEQFF; CDR3nt: TGTGCCAGCAGCGCCACTCTGAGCTCCTACAATGAGCAGTTCTTC
d_gene: -; abundance: -; v_gene: TRBV7-9; j_gene: TRBJ1-6; CDR3aa: CASSPPFNNSPLHF; CDR3nt: TGTGCCAGCAGCCCCCCGTTTAATAATTCACCCCTCCACTTT
d_gene: -; abundance: once; v_gene: TRBV6-5; j_gene: TRBJ1-2; CDR3aa: CASSTGRRFGYTF; CDR3nt: TGTGCCAGCAGTACGGGAAGGAGGTTCGGCTACACCTTC
d_gene: TRBD1; abundance: -; v_gene: TRBV10-2; j_gene: TRBJ1-5; CDR3aa: CASSESDRVQPQHF; CDR3nt: TGCGCCAGCAGTGAGTCGGACAGGGTCCAGCCCCAGCATTTT
d_gene: TRBD1; abundance: few; v_gene: TRBV9; j_gene: TRBJ2-7; CDR3aa: CASSVDGTGGAEEQYF; CDR3nt: TGTGCCAGCAGCGTAGATGGGACAGGGGGCGCGGAGGAGCAGTACTTC
d_gene: -; abundance: -; v_gene: TRBV5-1; j_gene: TRBJ2-3; CDR3aa: CASSPGDTDTQYF; CDR3nt: TGCGCCAGCAGCCCCGGGGACACAGATACGCAGTATTTT
d_gene: TRBD2; abundance: -; v_gene: TRBV18; j_gene: TRBJ2-1; CDR3aa: CASSRTSGRGEQFF; CDR3nt: TGTGCCAGCTCAAGGACTAGCGGGAGGGGTGAGCAGTTCTTC
d_gene: -; abundance: -; v_gene: TRBV7-9; j_gene: TRBJ1-2; CDR3aa: CASSLPIGGARYGYTF; CDR3nt: TGTGCCAGCAGCTTACCGATTGGGGGCGCGCGTTATGGCTACACCTTC
d_gene: TRBD2; abundance: few; v_gene: TRBV19; j_gene: TRBJ2-7; CDR3aa: CASSTWNVAGDYPYEQYF; CDR3nt: TGTGCCAGTAGTACCTGGAATGTAGCGGGAGACTATCCCTACGAGCAGTACTTC
d_gene: -; abundance: once; v_gene: TRBV11-3; j_gene: TRBJ2-5; CDR3aa: CASSLSGAQYF; CDR3nt: TGTGCCAGCAGCCTCTCGGGGGCCCAGTACTTC
d_gene: -; abundance: once; v_gene: TRBV28; j_gene: TRBJ2-5; CDR3aa: CASTLAMGETQYF; CDR3nt: TGTGCCAGCACCCTAGCGATGGGAGAGACCCAGTACTTC
d_gene: -; abundance: -; v_gene: TRBV6-5; j_gene: TRBJ2-7; CDR3aa: CASGGGSGYEQYF; CDR3nt: TGTGCCAGCGGGGGCGGGAGTGGCTACGAGCAGTACTTC